Detailed here is one T cell receptor (beta chain). Its antigen is currently unknown. This specimen belongs to a study of vaccination and CD4 T cells after COVID-19. The Oncomine TCR Beta short-read assay sequenced DNA from cultured CD4+ T cells. TCRdb re-analysed the PCR reads in MiXCR, keeping a single row per CDR3 protein. The sample holds over 15,000 distinct CDR3 sequences; about 42% are singletons and the top ten take 20% to 25%. As to treatment: approximately 9-day PBMC culture with coronavirus spike peptide pools or control peptides (ViraFEST assay). The germline CDR1 and CDR2 sequences are SGHRS and YFSETQ. The length of the CDR3 is 14 residues.

This TCR came from a human donor with COVID-19. The sample consisted of cultured CD4+ T cells from blood. The chain has TRBV5-1 and TRBJ2-7, with D perhaps TRBD1 (5 bases). The end of the DNA aligns better with TRBJ2-5, so the J call may be wrong. CDR3 amino acids: CASSLSGLMETQYF. DNA of the CDR3: TGCGCCAGCAGCCTCTCAGGGTTAATGGAGACCCAGTACTTC.